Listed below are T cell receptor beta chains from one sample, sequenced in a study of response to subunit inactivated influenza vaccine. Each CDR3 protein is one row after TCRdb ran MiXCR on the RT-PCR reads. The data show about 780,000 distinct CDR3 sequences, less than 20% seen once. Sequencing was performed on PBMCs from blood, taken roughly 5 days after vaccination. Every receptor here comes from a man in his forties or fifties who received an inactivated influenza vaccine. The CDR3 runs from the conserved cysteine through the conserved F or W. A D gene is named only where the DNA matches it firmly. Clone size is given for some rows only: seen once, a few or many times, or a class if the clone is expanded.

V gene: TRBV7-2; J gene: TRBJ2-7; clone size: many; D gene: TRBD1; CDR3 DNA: TGTGCCAGCAGCGTGAGAGACAGGGGGCGCGCCTACGAGCAGTACTTC; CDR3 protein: CASSVRDRGRAYEQYF
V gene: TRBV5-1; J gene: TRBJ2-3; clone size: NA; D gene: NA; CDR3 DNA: TGCGCCAGCAGCTTGGAGGCAGTCAAATTGGATACGCAGTATTTT; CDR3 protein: CASSLEAVKLDTQYF
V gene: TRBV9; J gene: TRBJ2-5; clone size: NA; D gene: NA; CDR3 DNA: TGTGCCAGCAGCGTAGGGGGGCGCAGAGAGACCCAGTACTTC; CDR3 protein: CASSVGGRRETQYF
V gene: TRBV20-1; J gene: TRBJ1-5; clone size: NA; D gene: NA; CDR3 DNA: TGCAGTGCTAGACTGGCTAAGGGTCAGCCCCAGCATTTT; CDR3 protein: CSARLAKGQPQHF
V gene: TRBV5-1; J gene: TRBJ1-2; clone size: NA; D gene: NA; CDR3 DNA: TGCGCCAGCAGACCCACCAACAGGGTGAGCTATGGCTACACCTTC; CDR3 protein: CASRPTNRVSYGYTF
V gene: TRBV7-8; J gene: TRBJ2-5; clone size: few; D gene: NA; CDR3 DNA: TGTGCCAGCATCGGACGGACGCACCAAGAGACCCAGTACTTC; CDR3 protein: CASIGRTHQETQYF
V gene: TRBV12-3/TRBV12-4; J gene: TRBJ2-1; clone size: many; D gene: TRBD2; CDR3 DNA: TGTGCCAGCAGTTCACTGAGAGGACTAGCGGGAGTAAACTCCTACAATGAGCAGTTCTTC; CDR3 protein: CASSSLRGLAGVNSYNEQFF
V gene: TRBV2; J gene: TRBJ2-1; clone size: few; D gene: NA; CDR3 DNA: TGTGCCAGCAGTAAGGGAAACTACAATGAGCAGTTCTTC; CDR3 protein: CASSKGNYNEQFF
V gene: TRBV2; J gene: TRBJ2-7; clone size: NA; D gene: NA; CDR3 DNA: TGTGCCAGCAGTGATTCGACAGGATACTACGAGCAGTACTTC; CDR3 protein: CASSDSTGYYEQYF
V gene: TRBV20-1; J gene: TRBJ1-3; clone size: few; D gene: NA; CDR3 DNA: TGCAGTGCTAGTTCGTCACGGGGCTCTGGAAACACCATATATTTT; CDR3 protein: CSASSSRGSGNTIYF
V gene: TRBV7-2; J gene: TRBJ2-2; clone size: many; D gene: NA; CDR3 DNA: TGTGCCAGCAGCCAGATGGGACGGAACACCGGGGAGCTGTTTTTT; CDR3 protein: CASSQMGRNTGELFF
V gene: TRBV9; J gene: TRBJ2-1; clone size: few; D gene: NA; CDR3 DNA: TGTGCCAGCAGCGCACAGGGAAGCTCCTACAATGAGCAGTTCTTC; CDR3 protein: CASSAQGSSYNEQFF
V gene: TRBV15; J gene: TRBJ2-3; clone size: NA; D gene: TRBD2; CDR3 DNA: TGTGCCACCAGCCCACGACTAGCCTTTGGCACAGATACGCAGTATTTT; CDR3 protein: CATSPRLAFGTDTQYF
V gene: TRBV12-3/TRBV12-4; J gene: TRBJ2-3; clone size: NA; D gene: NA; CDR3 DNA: TGTGCCAGCAGTGCCGGGTGGGGGGGCACAGATACGCAGTATTTT; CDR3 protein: CASSAGWGGTDTQYF
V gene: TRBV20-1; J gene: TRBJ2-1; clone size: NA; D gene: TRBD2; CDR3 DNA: TGCAGTGCTCCCGGGACTAGCGGGAGGCGCTACAATGAGCAGTTCTTC; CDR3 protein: CSAPGTSGRRYNEQFF
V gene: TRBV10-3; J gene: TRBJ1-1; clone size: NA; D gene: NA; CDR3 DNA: TGTGCCATCAGACGGGACGGTGGGACTGAAGCTTTCTTT; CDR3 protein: CAIRRDGGTEAFF
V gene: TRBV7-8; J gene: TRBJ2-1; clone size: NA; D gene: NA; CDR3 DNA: TGTGCCAGCAGCCAACCCAAGGACGGTGGATACAATGAGCAGTTCTTC; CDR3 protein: CASSQPKDGGYNEQFF
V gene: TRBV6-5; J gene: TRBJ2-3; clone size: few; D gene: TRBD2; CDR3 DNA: TGTGCCAGCAGCTACAAGCGGGGGGGGTTCACAGATACGCAGTATTTT; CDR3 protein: CASSYKRGGFTDTQYF
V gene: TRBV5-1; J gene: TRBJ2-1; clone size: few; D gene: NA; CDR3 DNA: TGCGCCAGCAACTGGGGACTGTTCAATGAGCAGTTCTTC; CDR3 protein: CASNWGLFNEQFF
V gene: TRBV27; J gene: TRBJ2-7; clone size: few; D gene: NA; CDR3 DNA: TGTGCCAGCAGTTTAACTCTCTTATCCTACGAGCAGTACTTC; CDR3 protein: CASSLTLLSYEQYF
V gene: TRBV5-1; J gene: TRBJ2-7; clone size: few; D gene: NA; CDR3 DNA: TGCGCCAGCAGCTTGGGGGAAGACTCCTACGAGCAGTACTTC; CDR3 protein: CASSLGEDSYEQYF
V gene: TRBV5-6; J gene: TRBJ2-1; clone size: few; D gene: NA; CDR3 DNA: TGTGCCAGCAGCTTGTGGGGGCGGGATGAGCAGTTCTTC; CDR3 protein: CASSLWGRDEQFF
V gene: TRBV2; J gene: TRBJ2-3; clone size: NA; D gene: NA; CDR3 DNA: TGTGCCAGCGCCTCGGAGGGCACAGATACGCAGTATTTT; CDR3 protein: CASASEGTDTQYF
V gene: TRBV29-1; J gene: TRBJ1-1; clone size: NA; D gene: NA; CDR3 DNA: TGCAGCGGCTCCTACACTGAAGCTTTCTTT; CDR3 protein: CSGSYTEAFF
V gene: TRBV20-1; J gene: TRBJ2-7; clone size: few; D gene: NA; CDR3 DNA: TGCAGTGCTAGAGGGCCCACAACCCCCCACGAGCAGTACTTC; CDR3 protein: CSARGPTTPHEQYF
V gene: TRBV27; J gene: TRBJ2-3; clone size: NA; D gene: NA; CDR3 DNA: TGTGCCAGCAGTTTATCGGGGGACACAGATACGCAGTATTTT; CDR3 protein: CASSLSGDTDTQYF
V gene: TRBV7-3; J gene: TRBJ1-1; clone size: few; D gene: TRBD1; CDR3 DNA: TGTGCCAGCAGCCGACAGGGGCGGTCTGAAGCTTTCTTT; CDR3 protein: CASSRQGRSEAFF
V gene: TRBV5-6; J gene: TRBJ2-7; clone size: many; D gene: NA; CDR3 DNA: TGTGCCAGCAGCTTGGTTTTCAGTAGTATCTCCTACGAGCAGTACTTC; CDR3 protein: CASSLVFSSISYEQYF
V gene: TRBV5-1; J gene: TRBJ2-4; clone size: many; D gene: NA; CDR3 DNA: TGCGCCAGCAGCTTGGTGTTAGGACCCAAAAACATTCAGTACTTC; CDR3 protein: CASSLVLGPKNIQYF
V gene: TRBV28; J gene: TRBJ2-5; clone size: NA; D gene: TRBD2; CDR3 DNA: TGTGCCAGCAGGCCGGGACTAGCGGTACCGCAAGAGACCCAGTACTTC; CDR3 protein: CASRPGLAVPQETQYF
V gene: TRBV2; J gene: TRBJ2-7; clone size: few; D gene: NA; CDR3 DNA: TGTGCCAGCAGTCCTGAAATGTTTCGGAGCTCCTACGAGCAGTACTTC; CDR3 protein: CASSPEMFRSSYEQYF
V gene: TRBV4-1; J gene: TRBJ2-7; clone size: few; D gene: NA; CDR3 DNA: TGCGCCAGCAGCCAAAAAGGGCAGGGCGACTACGAGCAGTACTTC; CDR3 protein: CASSQKGQGDYEQYF
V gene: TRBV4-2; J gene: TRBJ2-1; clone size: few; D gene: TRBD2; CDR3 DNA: TGTGCCAGCAGCCAAGTAACGGGGGGGCTCCATGAGCAGTTCTTC; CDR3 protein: CASSQVTGGLHEQFF
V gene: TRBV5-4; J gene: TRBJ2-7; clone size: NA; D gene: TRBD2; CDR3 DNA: TGTGCCAGCAGCTTGATAGCGGGAGGGGACTACGAGCAGTACTTC; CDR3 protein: CASSLIAGGDYEQYF
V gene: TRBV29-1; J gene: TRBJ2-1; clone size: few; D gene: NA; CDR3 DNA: TGCAGCGTTGTAAGGGGTTCCTACAATGAGCAGTTCTTC; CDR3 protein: CSVVRGSYNEQFF
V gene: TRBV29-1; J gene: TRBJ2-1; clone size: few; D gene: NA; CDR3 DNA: TGCAGCGTTACTTCCGGCAATGAGCAGTTCTTC; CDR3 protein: CSVTSGNEQFF
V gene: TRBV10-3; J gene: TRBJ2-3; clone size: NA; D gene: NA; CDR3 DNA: TGTGCCATCAGTGAGTCGGTGGGGTCTAAGCAGTATTTT; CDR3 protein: CAISESVGSKQYF
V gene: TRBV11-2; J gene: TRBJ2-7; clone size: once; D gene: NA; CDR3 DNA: TGTGCCAGCAGCTTCCCTTTAGTAGGGTACGGCTACGAGCAGTACTTC; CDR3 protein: CASSFPLVGYGYEQYF
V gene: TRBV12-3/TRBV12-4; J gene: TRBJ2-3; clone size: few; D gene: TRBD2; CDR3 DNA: TGTGCCAGCAGTTTAGCGATCGCGGGGGGGCCTTTGGATACGCAGTATTTT; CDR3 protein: CASSLAIAGGPLDTQYF
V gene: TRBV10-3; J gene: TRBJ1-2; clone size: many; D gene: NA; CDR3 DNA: TGTGCCATCAGTGGTCTCGGGGGGCTCCAGACAGAAGGCTACACCTTC; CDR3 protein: CAISGLGGLQTEGYTF
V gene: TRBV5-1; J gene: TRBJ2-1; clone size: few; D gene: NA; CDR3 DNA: TGCGCCAGCAGTACAGGCTACAATGAGCAGTTCTTC; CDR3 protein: CASSTGYNEQFF
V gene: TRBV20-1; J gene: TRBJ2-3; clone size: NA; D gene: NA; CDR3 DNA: TGCAGTGCTGGGGGGGAGACAGGGAAGCCAGATACGCAGTATTTT; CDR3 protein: CSAGGETGKPDTQYF
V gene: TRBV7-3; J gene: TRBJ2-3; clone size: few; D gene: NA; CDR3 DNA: TGTGCCAGCAGCACCACCGGGGGAAACACAGATACGCAGTATTTT; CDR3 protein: CASSTTGGNTDTQYF
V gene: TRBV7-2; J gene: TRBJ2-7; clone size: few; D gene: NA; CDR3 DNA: TGTGCCAGCAGCTTAGCCACAGGGCTCGAGCAGTACTTC; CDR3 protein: CASSLATGLEQYF
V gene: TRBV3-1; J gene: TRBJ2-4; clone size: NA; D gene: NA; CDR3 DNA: TGTGCCAGCATCGTCCCCTGCTACATTCAGTACTTC; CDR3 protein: CASIVPCYIQYF
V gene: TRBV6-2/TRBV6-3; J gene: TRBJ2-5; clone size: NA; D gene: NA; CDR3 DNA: TGTGCCAGCAGTTATCGGGCGGAGGGGGAGACCCAGTACTTC; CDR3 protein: CASSYRAEGETQYF
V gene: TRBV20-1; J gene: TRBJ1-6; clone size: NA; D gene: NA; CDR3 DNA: TGCAGTGCTGCGGGGCTGGGATCACCCCTCCACTTT; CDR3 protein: CSAAGLGSPLHF
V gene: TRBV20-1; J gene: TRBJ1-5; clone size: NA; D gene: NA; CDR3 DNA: TGCAGTGCCACCAGAGAGGGGTCCAGGCAGCCCCAGCATTTT; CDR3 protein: CSATREGSRQPQHF
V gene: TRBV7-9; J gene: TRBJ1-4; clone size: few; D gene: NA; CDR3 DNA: TGTGCCAGCAGCTTAGGAAACAGTTATAATGAAAAACTGTTTTTT; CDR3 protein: CASSLGNSYNEKLFF
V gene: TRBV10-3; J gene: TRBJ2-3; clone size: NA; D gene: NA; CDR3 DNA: TGTGCCATCAGTGATTTGGCTAGCGAATCCCACGATACGCAGTATTTT; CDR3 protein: CAISDLASESHDTQYF
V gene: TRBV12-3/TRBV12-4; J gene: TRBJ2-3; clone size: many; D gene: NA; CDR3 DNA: TGTGCCAGCAGTTTTCATCCCACAGATACGCAGTATTTT; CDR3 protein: CASSFHPTDTQYF
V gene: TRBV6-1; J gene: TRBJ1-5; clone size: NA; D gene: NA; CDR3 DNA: TGTGCCAGCAGTGAAGGGCTCGGGTTTGGGCAGCCCCAGCATTTT; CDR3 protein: CASSEGLGFGQPQHF
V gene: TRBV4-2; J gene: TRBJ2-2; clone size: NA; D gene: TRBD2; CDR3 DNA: TGTGCCAGCAGCCAAGCCCTAGCGGGAGCCTCGAACACCGGGGAGCTGTTTTTT; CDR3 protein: CASSQALAGASNTGELFF
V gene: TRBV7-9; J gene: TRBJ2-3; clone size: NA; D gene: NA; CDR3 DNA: TGTGCCAGCAGTAGGGGTATAGATACGCAGTATTTT; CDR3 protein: CASSRGIDTQYF
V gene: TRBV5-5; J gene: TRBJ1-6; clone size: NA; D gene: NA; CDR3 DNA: TGTGCCAGCAGCCTTGGGACTGCTATTGATTCACCCCTCCACTTT; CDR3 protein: CASSLGTAIDSPLHF